This T cell receptor (beta chain) was identified during a study of cytomegalovirus exposure and HLA in healthy donors (TCRdb year 2017). At the level of the whole study: According to an earlier analysis of a few hundred of the donors, some 180 million T cells yielded 117 million unique TCR beta sequences and 276 Gb of sequence data. Around 320 gigabases of sequencing data and tens of millions of unique TCR sequences were included in an early release covering roughly 700 HLA-typed donors. Among the roughly 430 genotyped donors, around 81% belonged to the genetic ancestry cluster associated with self-reported Caucasian donors. The study aimed to test whether cataloging public T cell receptors could reveal signatures of past pathogen exposure. The study used immunosequencing to profile the T cell repertoires of about 670 subjects and linked those repertoires to cytomegalovirus serostatus. Along with the approximately 670-subject first cohort, a separate validation cohort of around 120 different subjects was used. High-throughput TCR immunosequencing, statistical association of individual TCRs with disease status, and machine learning were combined to predict cytomegalovirus infection status. A later analysis re-examined previously published TCR beta repertoires from just over 650 donors and added high-resolution HLA genotyping to investigate patterns of TCR occurrence. Rather than drawing on any new phenotypic data, the later analysis identified candidate immune exposures from TCR beta sequences and the way those sequences occurred across donors. To decide whether each TCR beta V gene segment behaved as functional or pseudogenic, an earlier analysis of fewer than 750 of the donors relied on high-throughput TCR beta sequencing. Donor age, sex, ethnicity and CMV serostatus were collected together with the repertoire data. A later genetic analysis took genome-wide SNP genotypes for about 55% of the 666 donors and used that subset as a discovery cohort. Every repertoire in the discovery cohort had been generated on one and the same sequencing platform. HLA typing covered class I and class II loci at four-digit resolution. Typing coverage differed by locus: A, B, C, DRB1 and DQB1 were typed in about 629-630 donors, DQA1 in approximately 520, DPA1 in 606, and DPB1 in just under 490. A handful of DR-DQ haplotypes were handled as single units for association and clustering because linkage in the cohort was strong. Across approximately 400 genotyped donors of the cohort, an average of about 220,000 unique TCR beta nucleotide sequences per donor were sequenced, and roughly 20% of those sequences were non-productive. Results the study describes overall, beyond this receptor: An association between a missense DCLRE1C variant and V-gene and J-gene trimming of TCR beta chains was found in a later genetic analysis and replicated in an independent cohort. Because the 87-base-pair reads could not distinguish some IMGT-functional V segments, including TRBV6-2 and TRBV6-3, those segments were excluded. The classifier was reported to diagnose cytomegalovirus status with high specificity and sensitivity in both the original cohort and the validation cohort. Sequencing depth was assumed to be roughly uniform across donors in the presence/absence analyses, though that assumption may not hold. A total of roughly 160 TCR beta chains were listed by the study as associated with cytomegalovirus. Several of the top co-occurrence clusters appeared to be linked to parvovirus B19, influenza, CMV and Epstein-Barr virus, according to a later analysis. The only immune exposure information available for the cohort was CMV serostatus. In vitro tests confirmed that a few of the cytomegalovirus-associated TCR beta chains recognize cytomegalovirus antigens. In this cohort, only TCR beta chains were sequenced, and detectable features were limited by the absence of alpha or paired-chain data. Across donors, most TCR sequences were observed very rarely, whereas some public TCRs were present in many individuals. Because counts were too low, roughly 18 rarely observed V segments, including chromosome 9 orphons, were left out of the earlier analysis of several hundred of the donors. The authors suggested that the approach could potentially be extended to other disease states and immunological phenotypes. A further reported finding was that TCR beta sequences accurately predicted the HLA-A and HLA-B alleles for most subjects in the first cohort. Because some donors lacked HLA typing at each locus, the association tests relied only on the typed subset. In a later analysis, the rate of TCR association differed among HLA loci, with DRB1 alleles having the most associated TCRs and HLA-C alleles having the fewest. An earlier analysis of several hundred of the donors showed that most TCR beta V segments appeared in productive rearrangements either about 90% or about 30% of the time, which broadly matched IMGT annotations. In a later analysis, HLA-associated TCR beta chains were found to be more clonally expanded and to have lower generation probabilities than equally common non-associated chains. In a later analysis, most CMV-associated TCR beta chains were found to appear HLA-restricted, with HLA associations seemingly driven largely by CMV exposure. A group of highly shared sequence variants was considered likely to be a technical artifact of the sequencing pipeline. A later analysis associated 16,951 TCR beta sequences with specific HLA alleles at a false discovery rate of 0.05. When HLA alleles, especially DR and DQ, strongly co-occurred, attributing TCR associations to individual alleles was difficult. Correlated functional status among segregating V segments might be attributable to linkage disequilibrium, but an unknown experimental factor could not be ruled out. According to a later genetic analysis, donors in an Asian-associated ancestry cluster had fewer N-insertions in productive TCRs than the approximately 710-donor mean.

The protocol used for the library was the immunoSEQ multiplex PCR assay. For the multiplex PCR, a mixture combining 60 forward primers for TCR Vbeta segments and 13 reverse primers for TCR Jbeta segments was used. Amplification of the CDR3 region of rearranged TCR beta genes was performed with a multiplex PCR assay on genomic DNA. Amplified TCR beta libraries were sequenced as 87-base-pair reads on the Illumina HiSeq System. In the authors' own workflow: A later analysis tallied around 80 million unique TCR beta chains across the 550 to 850 repertoires, and roughly 11 million of those chains were shared by two or more donors. Raw reads were error-corrected and collapsed into unique sequences by a nearest-neighbor algorithm in which closely related sequences were merged to remove PCR and sequencing errors. To assign V, D and J gene segments, CDR3 sequences were aligned to IMGT reference sequences. Each retained sequence needed at least a six-nucleotide match to both a V gene segment and a J gene segment. Rearrangements were called productive when the CDR3 lacked stop codons and stayed in frame with V and J; all others were non-productive. Following IMGT convention, CDR3 was defined as the stretch from the second conserved V-encoded cysteine to the conserved J-encoded phenylalanine. Sequences without an unambiguous match to a single V gene segment were excluded from the earlier analysis of about 630 of the donors. An earlier analysis of a few hundred of the donors classified V segments as functional when productive rearrangements were above 56.7% and as segregating when the standard deviation between donors was above 5%. A statistical classification framework was built to diagnose cytomegalovirus status from the catalog of TCR beta chain sequences. A later analysis assigned V and J genes by comparing TCR nucleotide sequences with IMGT/GENE-DB human TR gene sequences. A later analysis assigned CDR3 sequences and most-parsimonious VDJ recombination scenarios with the TCRdist pipeline. A later analysis defined each TCR beta chain by its CDR3 amino acid sequence plus V-gene family, and excluded reads lacking a unique V-gene family. To address suspected cross-contamination and a sequencing artifact, a later analysis removed 592 highly shared, low-generation-probability nucleotide sequences. In a later analysis, a clonal expansion index was calculated for each public chain from normalized within-repertoire ranks of inferred template counts. In a later analysis, generation probabilities were computed with a VDJ recombination model fitted to out-of-frame rearrangements, and the resulting probabilities were checked against IGoR. In a later analysis, TCR-TCR, TCR-HLA and TCR-CMV co-occurrence was scored with hypergeometric tests, and a repertoire-size bias correction was applied to TCR pairs. In a later analysis, false discovery rates were estimated by permuting HLA or CMV assignments 20 times. In a later analysis, co-occurring TCRs were grouped using DBSCAN, and TCRdist sequence similarity was added for clustering within HLA-allele-positive subsets. For co-occurrence clustering, repertoires with fewer than 30,000 or more than 120,000 public chains were excluded, along with roughly 5 repertoires with anomalous nucleotide sharing. The table comes from immuneACCESS by way of TCRdb, which keeps in-frame sequences with V and J called. Part of the clones is missing from these tables; in studies checked, under half for an unresolved V gene and the rest for unknown reasons. The DNA gave D and trimming, while V, J and clone size come from that table. A total of 120,000 to 150,000 clones appear in this sample, 60% to 85% of them only once. The ten biggest clones cover around 3% of the sample.

This clone was observed a single time. This receptor's antigen is unknown. The record has no base qualities; no much larger clone is one base away. In total, approximately 690 healthy bone marrow donors made up the cohort. At the time of sampling, every cohort member was nominally healthy, though immune exposures that went unrecorded were likely present. The donor tested CMV seropositive, placing the donor among the approximately 290 seropositive members of the cohort. A peripheral blood sample was provided by each donor, and peripheral blood mononuclear cells were used for TCR beta sequencing. Genomic DNA was extracted from the blood cell samples with the Qiagen DNeasy Blood Extraction Kit. The germline V gene provides CDR1 MGHRA and CDR2 YSYEKL. Trimmed from V: 7 bases; trimmed from J: 2 bases; junction bases lacking a gene match: 7. The CDR3 runs 16 residues from the cysteine to the phenylalanine. The sequence is cut down to CDR3 DNA, 48 bases in frame from base 1.

The sample was PBMCs. The sequence joins TRBV4-1 to TRBJ2-6, and TRBD2 aligns with 8 junction nucleotides. The clonotype originates from a man between 40 and 49 years old in good health and CMV-seropositive. The nucleotide sequence is given as TGCGCCAGCAATCGGGAGGGGTTGACTGGGGCCAACGTCCTGACTTTC. Translation gives CASNREGLTGANVLTF.